This is a list of T cell receptor beta chains from one sample in a study of T cell responses to AZD1222 COVID-19 vaccine. Sequencing was performed with immunoSEQ multiplex PCR; in TCRdb, only in-frame clones are kept and a portion is missing. This table has some 72,000 clones, just over 90% appearing once. The sample consisted of peripheral blood, taken on day 0 of MenACWY control vaccination. The receptors here all came from an adult in good health. CDR3s include the opening cysteine and the closing phenylalanine or tryptophan. The D gene is left open where the match is weak.

v_call d_call cdr3_aa
TRBV5-1 - CASSLGANEQFF
TRBV7-9 - CASSLSGNTQYF
TRBV29-1 TRBD2 CSVGLAGARGGAQYF
TRBV6-5 - CASSYRGEADTQYF
TRBV5-1 - CASSLDTQTARELFF
TRBV6-5 - CASSYSEGQSYGYTF
TRBV6-2/TRBV6-3 TRBD2 CASSYSEGLAGQFF
TRBV5-5 - CASSLGGGATNEKLFF
TRBV5-1 TRBD1 CASSLRDRDEQYF
TRBV2 - CASKLSGTYNEQFF
TRBV15 - CATSRDGQGWGYTF
TRBV5-1 TRBD2 CASSLRPRPGLAAINEQFF
TRBV7-9 TRBD2 CASSLTRTSGASEQYF
TRBV24-1 - CATSSTGRDTQYF
TRBV28 - CASRLGRTQYF
TRBV5-1 TRBD2 CASSLAGIPSTDTQYF
TRBV7-9 - CASSLKASLADEQFF
TRBV19 TRBD1 CASSSRQGSGELFF
TRBV3-1/TRBV3-2 - CASSQLGHTGTDQETQYF
TRBV7-3 - CASSPRLAKNIQYF